This TCR beta chain was captured by sequencing in a study of blood T cell repertoires in COVID-19. Methods used by the authors: The authors estimated nucleated cell counts from reference gene primer amplification. Sequenced by immunoSEQ multiplex PCR; TCRdb stores in-frame clones only, minus some. D and trimming were read from the DNA, whereas the V and J calls and clone size are those reported in that table. The table includes 250,000 to 300,000 clones, approximately 86% detected once. Enrolled during active infection, Seattle patients were then followed longitudinally. In germline, CDR1 is SGHRS, CDR2 YFSETQ. This CDR3 spans 16 amino acids. Losses at the gene ends were 3 bases for V and 8 bases for J; bases not matched to a gene: 12.

Sequencing was carried out using peripheral blood. V gene TRBV5-1 combines with J gene TRBJ2-1, with TRBD2 identical over 9 bases. This TCR was sampled from a woman aged 55-69 years with COVID-19, enrolled during active disease. As DNA, the CDR3 is TGCGCCAGCAGCTCTGTTAGCGGGAGAGGGTCGGATGAGCAGTTCTTC. This gives the protein CASSSVSGRGSDEQFF.